One and the same sample provided the 31 T cell receptor beta chains below, sequenced in a study of blood T cell repertoires in COVID-19. Sequencing was performed with immunoSEQ multiplex PCR; in TCRdb, only in-frame clones are kept and a portion is missing. The table has approximately 120,000 clones, over 70% seen once. The sample comprised peripheral blood. These receptors originate from a woman in her 50s with acute or convalescent COVID-19.

The CDR3 loop reads CASSPGQPGNQPQHF. CDR3 bases: TGCGCCAGCAGCCCGGGACAGCCAGGGAATCAGCCCCAGCATTTT. The V call is TRBV5-1, the J call TRBJ1-5; 7 bases fit TRBD1. This CDR3 has 15 residues. CDR1 is SGHRS and CDR2 is YFSETQ in the germline V gene. After removal of 4 bases from V and 4 bases from J, the junction contained 8 bases not matched to a gene.

The chain recombines TRBV10-3 with TRBJ1-2, with 8 bases that match TRBD1. This CDR3 spans 15 amino acids. V shed 0 bases, J shed 1 base, and the junction held 1 base outside the gene matches. Germline-derived CDR1 and CDR2 are ENHRY and SYGVKD. The CDR3 loop is CAISESTGDNYGYTF. Here the CDR3 DNA reads TGTGCCATCAGTGAGTCGACAGGGGATAACTATGGCTACACCTTC.

This clone was detected a few times. The gene calls are TRBV10-1 and TRBJ1-1; a possible D gene is TRBD1 (5 bases). Germline values: CDR1 WNHNN, CDR2 SYGVQD (reference sequence). With 8 bases removed from V and 1 base from J, the gap between germline ends came to 11 bases. The CDR3 is 13 amino acids. The CDR3 nucleotides read TGCGCCAGCTCCTTGGGGCAGAACACTGAAGCTTTCTTT. This codes for CASSLGQNTEAFF.

The rearrangement joins TRBV3-1 (or the pseudogene TRBV3-2) to TRBJ1-2, with 7 bases aligning to TRBD1. The CDR3 totals 14 residues. Germline assignment: CDR1 LGHDT and CDR2 YNNKEL (reference sequence). The J segment lost 2 bases and the V segment lost 6 bases, leaving 6 bases of the junction unmatched. The CDR3 here is CASRPRGANYGYTF. CDR3 DNA sequence: TGTGCCAGCAGACCCAGGGGGGCGAACTATGGCTACACCTTC.

The chain is built from TRBV28 and TRBJ2-5; 7 nucleotides agree with TRBD1. The CDR3 runs 16 residues. The germline gives CDR1 MDHEN, CDR2 SYDVKM. After removal of 7 bases from V and 4 bases from J, the junction contained 15 bases not matched to a gene. The CDR3 is CASTRQGNAGRETQYF. The CDR3 nucleotides are TGTGCCAGCACGAGACAGGGCAACGCCGGGCGAGAGACCCAGTACTTC. Combining the CDR3 with reference TRBV28 and TRBJ2-5 gives the whole variable domain DVKVTQSSRYLVKRTGEKVFLECVQDMDHENMFWYRQDPGLGLRLIYFSYDVKMKEKGDIPEGYSVSREKKERFSLILESASTNQTSMYLCASTRQGNAGRETQYFGPGTRLLVL.

This chain joins TRBV4-2 and TRBJ1-1; a possible D gene is TRBD1 (5 bases). Trimming took off 4 bases at V and 2 bases at J, with 11 bases between the two ends. Germline V gene lookup returns CDR1 LGHNA and CDR2 YNFKEQ. There are 14 residues in the CDR3. CDR3 in DNA: TGTGCCAGCAGCCCCCACGGGGGAAACACTGAAGCTTTCTTT. It is translated as CASSPHGGNTEAFF.

This chain links TRBV2 with TRBJ2-7; 16 nucleotides agree with TRBD2. From germline, CDR1 is SNHLY and CDR2 FYNNEI. This CDR3 comprises 16 residues. Trimming removed 6 bases from V and 4 bases from J; junction bases left unmatched: 6. CDR3 amino acids: CASRDGTSGGAYEQYF. The DNA of the CDR3 is TGTGCCAGCAGGGATGGGACTAGCGGGGGGGCATACGAGCAGTACTTC.

V and J are TRBV5-1 and TRBJ2-5, with TRBD1 identical over 9 bases. Trimming cost V 4 bases and J 0 bases; bases outside gene matches: 7. CDR1 is SGHRS, CDR2 YFSETQ, per germline. There are 16 residues in the CDR3. The CDR3 nucleotides read TGCGCCAGCAGCCACGGACAGGGGTCGAACCAAGAGACCCAGTACTTC. It codes for CASSHGQGSNQETQYF.

The V gene is TRBV9, the J gene TRBJ1-1, with a weak D call TRBD1 (5 bases). V was trimmed by 2 bases and J by 4 bases, leaving 9 bases between them. There are 13 residues in the CDR3. Germline loops: CDR1 SGDLS, CDR2 YYNGEE. This CDR3 reads CASSVGGTTEAFF. CDR3 coding DNA: TGTGCCAGCAGCGTTGGGGGGACCACTGAAGCTTTCTTT.

V is TRBV12-3 or TRBV12-4 and J is TRBJ2-3; 8 bases match TRBD2. V lost 10 bases and J lost 4; bases outside the gene matches: 4. The CDR3 is made up of 12 amino acids. The DNA for the CDR3 is TGTGCCACTACGGGGGGGTCAGATACGCAGTATTTT. This encodes CATTGGSDTQYF.

This chain connects TRBV6-1 to TRBJ2-7; 7 bases are a match to TRBD2. This CDR3 has 16 amino acids. Trimming at V came to 2 bases and at J to 0 bases, leaving 7 bases not matched to a gene. Germline-derived CDR1 and CDR2 are MNHNS and SASEGT. The CDR3 sequence: CASSEFAGVPSYEQYF. In nucleotides, the CDR3 is TGTGCCAGCAGTGAATTTGCGGGAGTCCCCTCCTACGAGCAGTACTTC.

This clone occurred once. CDR3 protein: CATQRPGGQGGFAGELFF. The CDR3 bases are TGTGCCACCCAACGCCCCGGGGGACAGGGAGGGTTCGCCGGGGAGCTGTTTTTT. The chain employs TRBV27 and TRBJ2-2, with 9 bases identical to TRBD1. Unmatched junction bases numbered 21, after V lost 10 bases and J lost 6 bases. The germline V gene has CDR1 MNHEY and CDR2 SMNVEV (reference sequence). This CDR3 region has 18 residues.

The chain has TRBV18 and TRBJ2-1; TRBD2 is a possible D gene (6 bases). The CDR3 is 17 amino acids. Looked up from germline, CDR1 is KGHSH and CDR2 is LQKENI. Trimming took off 2 bases at V and 0 bases at J, with 14 bases between the two ends. CDR3 residues: CASSPYRLTSSYNEQFF. The CDR3 nucleotides are TGTGCCAGCTCACCATATCGGTTGACTAGCTCCTACAATGAGCAGTTCTTC. Supplemented by reference TRBV18 and TRBJ2-1, the full variable domain reads NAGVMQNPRHLVRRRGQEARLRCSPMKGHSHVYWYRQLPEEGLKFMVYLQKENIIDESGMPKERFSAEFPKEGPSILRIQQVVRGDSAAYFCASSPYRLTSSYNEQFFGPGTRLTVL.

CDR3 residues: CASSGQGKTEAFF. In DNA, the CDR3 is TGTGCCAGCAGCGGACAGGGGAAGACTGAAGCTTTCTTT. The chain employs TRBV2 and TRBJ1-1, with 9 bases fitting TRBD1. Germline V lookup: CDR1 SNHLY, CDR2 FYNNEI. V trimming: 6 bases; J trimming: 5 bases; junction bases outside the gene matches: 4. This CDR3 region has 13 residues.

The genes are TRBV3-1 (or the pseudogene TRBV3-2) and TRBJ1-4, with D possibly matching TRBD1 (5 bases). This CDR3 has 14 residues. Deletions cut 4 bases from V and 8 bases from J, with 14 bases between. CDR1 is LGHDT, CDR2 YNNKEL, per germline (reference sequence). The DNA for the CDR3 is TGTGCCAGCAGCCCACCGGACAAGCTCGAAAAACTGTTTTTT. Translation: CASSPPDKLEKLFF.

The chain combines TRBV7-3 with TRBJ2-7; D is possibly TRBD1 (6 bases). Deletions cut 5 bases from V and 2 bases from J, with 13 bases between. The germline V gene encodes CDR1 SGHTA and CDR2 FQGTGA. The CDR3 totals 14 residues. The CDR3 sequence is CASSPTGNPYEQYF. CDR3 sequence (DNA): TGTGCCAGCAGCCCAACAGGGAACCCCTACGAGCAGTACTTC.

This clone has a handful of counts. J is TRBJ2-7 and V is TRBV19; D is unresolved. CDR3 length equals 12 residues. Per the germline V gene, CDR1 is LNHDA and CDR2 is SQIVND (reference sequence). With 6 bases removed from V and 0 bases from J, the gap between germline ends came to 6 bases. CDR3 bases: TGTGCCAGTAGCTCGGGCTCCTACGAGCAGTACTTC. Protein sequence: CASSSGSYEQYF.

The chain is built from TRBV15 and TRBJ1-3; D not certain. Germline V gives CDR1 LNHNV, CDR2 YYDKDF (reference sequence). Trimming removed 3 bases at V and 3 bases at J, with 6 bases between. This CDR3 is 13 amino acids long. The CDR3 spells CATSSNSGNTIYF. The CDR3 DNA reads TGTGCCACCAGCAGCAACAGTGGAAACACCATATATTTT. Together with reference TRBV15 and TRBJ1-3, the CDR3 gives the full variable domain: DAMVIQNPRYQVTQFGKPVTLSCSQTLNHNVMYWYQQKSSQAPKLLFHYYDKDFNNEADTPDNFQSRRPNTSFCFLDIRSPGLGDTAMYLCATSSNSGNTIYFGEGSWLTVV.

This CDR3 reads CATTMDRVDEKLFF. Here the CDR3 DNA reads TGTGCCACCACAATGGACAGGGTGGATGAAAAACTGTTTTTT. The chain has TRBV15 and TRBJ1-4; 8 bases fit TRBD1. The CDR3 sequence is 14 residues long. CDR1 and CDR2 from the germline V gene are LNHNV and YYDKDF (reference sequence). Trimming removed 7 bases from V and 6 bases from J; junction bases left unmatched: 7.

This clone was observed a few times. The chain joins TRBV3-1 (or the pseudogene TRBV3-2) to TRBJ1-4, with 9 bases that match TRBD1. The CDR3 contains 16 residues. Trimming at V came to 5 bases and at J to 1 base, leaving 5 bases not matched to a gene. The germline CDR1 and CDR2 sequences are LGHDT and YNNKEL (reference sequence). The CDR3 reads CASSVRQGGTNEKLFF. As DNA, the CDR3 is TGTGCCAGCAGCGTCAGACAGGGGGGAACTAATGAAAAACTGTTTTTT.

This chain joins TRBV5-1 and TRBJ2-3; unclear D gene. This CDR3 contains 14 residues. CDR1 is SGHRS and CDR2 is YFSETQ in the germline V gene. V was cut by 1 base and J by 2 bases, with 8 bases left in between. The CDR3, as DNA: TGCGCCAGCAGCTTGTCAGTTTCCACAGATACGCAGTATTTT. Protein product: CASSLSVSTDTQYF.

This rearrangement joins TRBV7-6 to TRBJ1-2; TRBD1 matches at 11 bases. Germline CDR1 SGHVS, CDR2 FNYEAQ. CDR3 size: 13 residues. After removal of 3 bases from V and 8 bases from J, the junction contained 2 bases not matched to a gene. The CDR3 region is CASSLGQGEGYTF. For the CDR3, the DNA is TGTGCCAGCAGCTTGGGACAGGGGGAGGGCTACACCTTC.

The V call is TRBV18, the J call TRBJ1-6; D gene uncertain. CDR1 is KGHSH, CDR2 LQKENI, per germline. Trimming took 6 bases from V and 8 from J, leaving 11 bases between them. CDR3 length equals 13 residues. This CDR3 is CASSVNGDSPLHF. The CDR3 coding sequence is TGTGCCAGCTCTGTAAACGGGGATTCACCCCTCCACTTT.

The chain uses TRBV18 and TRBJ1-2; 8 bases align to TRBD1. Germline CDR1 is KGHSH and CDR2 is LQKENI. This CDR3 is 13 amino acids long. V dropped 3 bases and J dropped 4; count of bases not matched to a gene: 1. For the CDR3, the DNA is TGTGCCAGCTCACCGGGACAGGTCTATGGCTACACCTTC. This codes for CASSPGQVYGYTF.

This clone is a singleton in its sample. V is TRBV2 and J is TRBJ1-1; unclear D gene. Germline V gene data show CDR1 as SNHLY and CDR2 as FYNNEI. V lost 4 bases to trimming and J lost 5 bases, with 8 bases between them. This CDR3 has 12 residues. The CDR3 loop is CASSGERTEAFF. The CDR3 DNA reads as TGTGCCAGCAGTGGTGAGAGGACTGAAGCTTTCTTT.

The V gene is TRBV6-5, the J gene TRBJ2-3; a possible D gene is TRBD2 (6 bases). The CDR3 length is 14 residues. Germline values: CDR1 MNHEY, CDR2 SVGAGI. Trimming pared 6 bases from V and 4 bases from J, leaving 14 bases between. The CDR3 is CASSRGWTSDTQYF. The CDR3 nucleotides are TGTGCCAGCAGCCGGGGGTGGACCTCAGATACGCAGTATTTT.

This chain joins TRBV4-1 and TRBJ1-2; tentatively, D is TRBD1 (5 bases). The CDR3 is made up of 13 amino acids. V was cut by 1 base and J by 2 bases, with 5 bases left in between. Germline lookup yields CDR1 MGHRA and CDR2 YSYEKL. The CDR3 reads CASSQGTNYGYTF. In DNA form, the CDR3 reads TGCGCCAGCAGCCAAGGGACAAACTATGGCTACACCTTC.

V is TRBV29-1 and J is TRBJ2-7; 8 bases fit TRBD1. CDR1 and CDR2 (germline): SQVTM, ANQGSEA. The CDR3 contains 11 residues. The junction had 1 base not matched to a gene; V was cut back by 6 bases and J by 3 bases. The CDR3 spells CSVDRGYEQYF. Written as DNA, the CDR3 is TGCAGCGTCGACAGGGGCTACGAGCAGTACTTC.

The chain uses TRBV5-1 and TRBJ1-1; TRBD1 matches 8 bases. The V gene's germline CDR1 is SGHRS and CDR2 YFSETQ. CDR3 length: 13 amino acids. V lost 3 bases to trimming and J lost 11 bases; unmatched junction nucleotides: 9. The CDR3 nucleotides are TGCGCCAGCAGCTCCCGGACAGGGAGCACGGCTTTCTTT. Translating gives CASSSRTGSTAFF. Looking up the rest from reference TRBV5-1 and TRBJ1-1 gives the full variable domain: KAGVTQTPRYLIKTRGQQVTLSCSPISGHRSVSWYQQTPGQGLQFLFEYFSETQRNKGNFPGRFSGRQFSNSRSEMNVSTLELGDSALYLCASSSRTGSTAFFGQGTRLTVV.

V usage is TRBV14 and J usage is TRBJ1-1, with TRBD1 as a possible D gene (6 bases). In germline, CDR1 is SGHDN, CDR2 FVKESK. Trimming removed 4 bases at V and 6 bases at J, with 9 bases between. This CDR3 region has 12 residues. CDR3 sequence (DNA): TGTGCCAGCAGCCCGGACAGACCTGAAGCTTTCTTT. The encoded protein is CASSPDRPEAFF.

The chain employs TRBV4-2 and TRBJ1-4, with 8 bases aligning to TRBD1. Germline trimming cut 1 base from V and 5 bases from J; bases unmatched to any gene: 6. The CDR3 has 16 amino acids. From germline, CDR1 is LGHNA and CDR2 YNFKEQ. This chain's CDR3 is CASSQGGNRGNEKLFF. CDR3 nucleotides: TGTGCCAGCAGCCAAGGGGGGAACAGGGGGAATGAAAAACTGTTTTTT.